What follows are 11 T cell receptor beta chains derived from one specimen sequenced in a study of CD8+ T cells in alopecia areata. As the sequencing template, cDNA was produced by extracting RNA and reverse transcribing it. Using immunoSEQ multiplex PCR, the repertoire was profiled, and TCRdb retains in-frame clones only, with some absent. In the table there are 150,000 or so clones, less than 70% of which are singletons. Treatment reported: oral pan-JAK inhibitor, 5-10 mg twice daily. The sample was CD4+ T cells sorted from blood, taken at week 4, from a patient treated with tofacitinib. These receptors all come from a human donor with alopecia areata.

The V gene is TRBV29-1, the J gene TRBJ2-2; the D is unclear. V was clipped by 7 bases and J by 1 base, with 10 bases between them. There are 13 residues in the CDR3. Germline assignment: CDR1 SQVTM and CDR2 ANQGSEA. The CDR3 spells CSATMGNTGELFF. Written as DNA, the CDR3 is TGCAGCGCCACAATGGGGAACACCGGGGAGCTGTTTTTT.

Points on this clone: Distinct nucleotide sequences in the sample also encode this CDR3. This chain joins TRBV29-1 and TRBJ1-5; a weak D match, TRBD1 (5 bases). The V and J ends lost 6 bases and 2 bases respectively, with 11 bases between them. Germline CDR1 reads SQVTM; CDR2 reads ANQGSEA. The CDR3 consists of 13 residues. This CDR3 reads CSVGGGGNQPQHF. The CDR3 nucleotides are TGCAGCGTCGGGGGAGGGGGCAATCAGCCCCAGCATTTT.

V gene TRBV2 combines with J gene TRBJ2-1; D is undetermined. The CDR3 is 13 amino acids. CDR1 SNHLY and CDR2 FYNNEI come from the germline V gene. Trimming took 6 bases from V and 6 from J, leaving 12 bases between them. DNA of the CDR3: TGTGCCAGCAGCCTAAACCTGTCCAATGAGCAGTTCTTC. Translation: CASSLNLSNEQFF. The variable domain in full, with the rest retrieved from reference TRBV2 and TRBJ2-1, is EPEVTQTPSHQVTQMGQEVILRCVPISNHLYFYWYRQILGQKVEFLVSFYNNEISEKSEIFDDQFSVERPDGSNFTLKIRSTKLEDSAMYFCASSLNLSNEQFFGPGTRLTVL.

The CDR3 region is CASSLSTEGYTF. Written as DNA, the CDR3 is TGTGCCAGCTCACTTAGTACGGAAGGCTACACCTTC. V gene TRBV18 combines with J gene TRBJ1-2; D not certain. Germline lookup yields CDR1 KGHSH and CDR2 LQKENI. The CDR3 spans 12 residues. V was pared by 4 bases and J by 8 bases, with 11 bases between.

V gene TRBV29-1 combines with J gene TRBJ2-1; D possibly matches TRBD1 or TRBD2 (5 bases each). Per germline, CDR1 SQVTM and CDR2 ANQGSEA. V lost 4 bases and J 0 bases, leaving 13 bases between the germline ends. The CDR3 totals 15 residues. In DNA form, the CDR3 reads TGCAGCGTTGGAACTAGGGGTAGCTCCTACAATGAGCAGTTCTTC. Its protein is CSVGTRGSSYNEQFF.

J is TRBJ1-4 and V is TRBV29-1; tentative D call: TRBD1 (6 bases). V shed 6 bases and J shed 8 bases, with 19 bases lying between them. Per the germline V gene, CDR1 is SQVTM and CDR2 is ANQGSEA. The CDR3 runs to 14 residues. In nucleotides, the CDR3 is TGCAGCGTCCCTGGGACACCCGGGAGGGAAAAACTGTTTTTT. Its translation: CSVPGTPGREKLFF.

This clone was found a few times. This chain links TRBV14 with TRBJ2-2; D unclear. CDR1 is SGHDN and CDR2 is FVKESK in the germline V gene. Trimming removed 1 base at V and 9 bases at J, with 12 bases between. This CDR3 is 14 amino acids long. CDR3 residues: CASSQGLPGRELFF. In DNA, the CDR3 is TGTGCCAGCAGCCAAGGACTGCCCGGCCGGGAGCTGTTTTTT.

As for this clone: The same CDR3 is also encoded by other DNA sequences in this sample. The chain links TRBV29-1 to TRBJ1-1, with 10 bases fitting TRBD1. CDR3 size: 13 residues. Trimming at V came to 6 bases and at J to 4 bases, leaving 5 bases not matched to a gene. CDR1 and CDR2 from the germline V gene are SQVTM and ANQGSEA. The CDR3: CSVDRTGGTEAFF. The CDR3 DNA sequence: TGCAGCGTAGATCGGACAGGGGGCACTGAAGCTTTCTTT. Looking up the rest from reference TRBV29-1 and TRBJ1-1 gives the full variable domain: SAVISQKPSRDICQRGTSLTIQCQVDSQVTMMFWYRQQPGQSLTLIATANQGSEATYESGFVIDKFPISRPNLTFSTLTVSNMSPEDSSIYLCSVDRTGGTEAFFGQGTRLTVV.

J is TRBJ1-6 and V is TRBV6-6; D is unclear. CDR1 MNHNY and CDR2 SVGAGI come from the germline V gene (reference sequence). V was cut by 9 bases and J by 9 bases, with 18 bases left in between. The CDR3 sequence is 14 residues long. The CDR3 DNA reads as TGTGCCAGTTCAGATCGGTGGAGGAGTTCACCCCTCCACTTT. It specifies CASSDRWRSSPLHF.

The chain recombines TRBV7-9 with TRBJ2-1; 11 positions match TRBD2. This CDR3 spans 16 amino acids. The V gene end was trimmed by 4 bases and the J gene end by 2 bases; junction bases not matched to a gene: 4. Germline V gene sequence: CDR1 SEHNR, CDR2 FQNEAQ (reference sequence). CDR3 residues: CASSSLAGGAYNEQFF. CDR3 in DNA: TGTGCCAGCAGCTCCCTAGCGGGGGGTGCCTACAATGAGCAGTTCTTC.

The J gene is TRBJ1-1, the V gene TRBV7-2; D might be TRBD1 (6 bases). CDR3 size: 16 residues. V lost 3 bases and J lost 6, with 20 bases in between. CDR1 is SGHTA, CDR2 FQGNSA, per germline. DNA of the CDR3: TGTGCCAGCAGCTTTGGACAGAGGGGGTCGGTAGCTGAAGCTTTCTTT. It codes for CASSFGQRGSVAEAFF. The entire variable domain, with the rest obtained from reference TRBV7-2 and TRBJ1-1, is as follows: GAGVSQSPSNKVTEKGKDVELRCDPISGHTALYWYRQSLGQGLEFLIYFQGNSAPDKSGLPSDRFSAERTGGSVSTLTIQRTQQEDSAVYLCASSFGQRGSVAEAFFGQGTRLTVV.